Following are 29 T cell receptor beta chains from one sample sequenced in a study of cytomegalovirus exposure and HLA in healthy donors. It was with 60 Vbeta and 13 Jbeta primers that the PCR ran. Generated by immunoSEQ multiplex PCR, the TCRdb table keeps only in-frame clones and is missing some. The top ten clones hold roughly 1% of a sample with 100,000 to 150,000 clones, around 77% of them seen once. Sequencing used PBMCs. Source of these receptors: a woman aged 55-70 years in good health and CMV-seronegative.

Notes on this clone: At the DNA level, this CDR3 is encoded by other sequences in the same sample as well. The gene calls are TRBV7-3 and TRBJ2-2; D is unclear. V lost 5 bases and J 5 bases, leaving 6 bases between the germline ends. From germline, CDR1 is SGHTA and CDR2 FQGTGA. The CDR3 length is 12 residues. The CDR3 spells CASSQATGELFF. CDR3 nucleotide sequence: TGTGCCAGCAGCCAAGCTACCGGGGAGCTGTTTTTT. The variable domain in full, with the rest retrieved from reference TRBV7-3 and TRBJ2-2, is GAGVSQTPSNKVTEKGKYVELRCDPISGHTALYWYRQSLGQGPEFLIYFQGTGAADDSGLPNDRFFAVRPEGSVSTLKIQRTERGDSAVYLCASSQATGELFFGEGSRLTVL.

The chain recombines TRBV9 with TRBJ2-3; D unclear. CDR3 length equals 14 residues. Germline V gene data show CDR1 as SGDLS and CDR2 as YYNGEE. Trimming cost V 0 bases and J 4 bases, with 9 bases left between them. This chain's CDR3 is CASSVGGSADTQYF. CDR3 nucleotides: TGTGCCAGCAGCGTAGGCGGTTCCGCAGATACGCAGTATTTT. The full variable domain, its missing parts supplied by reference TRBV9 and TRBJ2-3, is DSGVTQTPKHLITATGQRVTLRCSPRSGDLSVYWYQQSLDQGLQFLIQYYNGEERAKGNILERFSAQQFPDLHSELNLSSLELGDSALYFCASSVGGSADTQYFGPGTRLTVL.

The V call is TRBV5-6, the J call TRBJ1-2; TRBD1 matches at 8 bases. V lost 3 bases and J lost 4; bases outside the gene matches: 5. The germline gives CDR1 SGHDT, CDR2 YYEEEE. The CDR3 sequence is 14 residues long. The CDR3 bases are TGTGCCAGCAGCTGGCAGGGGGCAATCTATGGCTACACCTTC. This encodes CASSWQGAIYGYTF.

CDR3 nucleotides: TGTGCCAGTAGTCCCCGGGACAATACCTTCTCTGGAAACACCATATATTTT. Its translation is CASSPRDNTFSGNTIYF. The rearrangement uses TRBV19 and TRBJ1-3; tentatively, D is TRBD1 (6 bases). V gave up 5 bases and J gave up 0 bases, with 17 bases separating them. The CDR3 loop spans 17 amino acids. Germline values: CDR1 LNHDA, CDR2 SQIVND (reference sequence).

J is TRBJ1-2 and V is TRBV5-1; D unresolved. Germline lookup yields CDR1 SGHRS and CDR2 YFSETQ. The CDR3 is 14 residues long. V was clipped by 4 bases and J by 5 bases, with 15 bases between them. The CDR3 here is CASSDQDGRYGYTF. The CDR3 bases are TGCGCCAGCAGCGATCAGGACGGGAGGTATGGCTACACCTTC.

Concerning this clone: In this CDR3 the conserved last residue, phenylalanine or tryptophan, is missing, so a read error is likely. The rearrangement uses TRBV2 and TRBJ1-6, with 7 positions matching TRBD1. This CDR3 contains 15 residues. The germline CDR1 and CDR2 sequences are SNHLY and FYNNEI. Germline trimming cut 0 bases from V and 10 bases from J; bases unmatched to any gene: 6. This chain's CDR3 is CASSEATGSSSPLHL. DNA for the CDR3: TGTGCCAGCAGTGAAGCGACAGGGTCATCATCACCCCTCCACCTT.

V usage is TRBV11-2 and J usage is TRBJ1-2; no firm D call. CDR1 SGHAT and CDR2 FQNNGV come from the germline V gene. This CDR3 spans 12 amino acids. V lost 3 bases to trimming and J lost 10 bases, with 12 bases between them. CDR3 DNA sequence: TGTGCCAGCAGCTTTGAACAGTCCGACTACACCTTC. This sequence encodes CASSFEQSDYTF.

J is TRBJ2-5 and V is TRBV2; 8 nucleotides line up with TRBD2. V lost 8 bases and J lost 5; bases outside the gene matches: 10. Germline assignment: CDR1 SNHLY and CDR2 FYNNEI. The length of the CDR3 is 14 residues. CDR3 nucleotides: TGTGCCAGCCTCGGTAGCGGGACGGGGGAGACCCAGTACTTC. Protein product: CASLGSGTGETQYF.

The V and J genes are TRBV6-1 and TRBJ1-1, with 7 bases that match TRBD1. The CDR3 has 13 residues. Per the germline V gene, CDR1 is MNHNS and CDR2 is SASEGT. Germline trimming cut 6 bases from V and 5 bases from J; bases unmatched to any gene: 6. CDR3 nucleotide sequence: TGTGCCAGCAGATTGACAGGGTTGACTGAAGCTTTCTTT. It encodes CASRLTGLTEAFF.

The chain uses TRBV18 and TRBJ1-1; no firm D call. Germline V gene lookup returns CDR1 KGHSH and CDR2 LQKENI. Trimming shortened V by 2 bases and J by 11 bases, and 12 bases separated the two germline ends. The CDR3 is made up of 12 amino acids. DNA for the CDR3: TGTGCCAGCTCACCATCGGGGTACGGGGCTTTCTTT. Translated: CASSPSGYGAFF. Full variable domain (rest looked up from reference TRBV18 and TRBJ1-1): NAGVMQNPRHLVRRRGQEARLRCSPMKGHSHVYWYRQLPEEGLKFMVYLQKENIIDESGMPKERFSAEFPKEGPSILRIQQVVRGDSAAYFCASSPSGYGAFFGQGTRLTVV.

J is TRBJ1-3 and V is TRBV7-8, with 7 bases identical to TRBD1. This CDR3 region has 17 residues. J lost 0 bases, V lost 1 base, and 6 bases had no gene match. The germline V gene encodes CDR1 SGHVS and CDR2 FQNEAQ. For the CDR3, the DNA is TGTGCCAGCAGCTTAGACTTAGGGGGCTACTCTGGAAACACCATATATTTT. The encoded protein is CASSLDLGGYSGNTIYF. Full variable domain (remainder filled in from reference TRBV7-8 and TRBJ1-3): GAGVSQSPRYKVAKRGQDVALRCDPISGHVSLFWYQQALGQGPEFLTYFQNEAQLDKSGLPSDRFFAERPEGSVSTLKIQRTQQEDSAVYLCASSLDLGGYSGNTIYFGEGSWLTVV.

This sequence joins TRBV5-8 and TRBJ1-1, with D possibly TRBD1 on 5 matching bases. The CDR3 runs 15 residues. Germline V gene sequence: CDR1 SGHTS, CDR2 YDEGEE. V lost 0 bases to trimming and J lost 3 bases, with 12 bases between them. CDR3 sequence (DNA): TGTGCCAGCAGCTTGGGGGGGTGGGGGGACACTGAAGCTTTCTTT. Its translation is CASSLGGWGDTEAFF. Supplemented by reference TRBV5-8 and TRBJ1-1, the full variable domain reads EAGVTQSPTHLIKTRGQQATLRCSPISGHTSVYWYQQALGLGLQFLLWYDEGEERNRGNFPPRFSGRQFPNYSSELNVNALELEDSALYLCASSLGGWGDTEAFFGQGTRLTVV.

In this sample, this clone turned up once. The rearrangement joins TRBV6-1 to TRBJ2-3, with TRBD1 matching 8 bases. The J segment lost 11 bases and the V segment lost 4 bases, leaving 11 bases of the junction unmatched. The CDR3 runs 14 residues. Germline V gene sequence: CDR1 MNHNS, CDR2 SASEGT. CDR3 nucleotides: TGTGCCAGCAGTGGGCCCCTTGACAGGGGTGGGCAGTATTTT. Translating gives CASSGPLDRGGQYF.

The rearrangement links TRBV4-1 to TRBJ1-2, with D perhaps matching TRBD1 (5 bases). Germline loops: CDR1 MGHRA, CDR2 YSYEKL. The CDR3 contains 17 residues. V was clipped by 1 base and J by 5 bases, with 20 bases between them. CDR3 amino acids: CASSQGGFGGATYGYTF. The DNA of the CDR3 is TGCGCCAGCAGCCAAGGGGGGTTTGGAGGGGCCACTTATGGCTACACCTTC.

The chain links TRBV19 to TRBJ1-2, with D unresolved. Trimming left V 6 bases short and J 5 bases short, with 16 bases between. The V gene's germline CDR1 is LNHDA and CDR2 SQIVND (reference sequence). This CDR3 spans 14 amino acids. CDR3 loop: CASRSGPALYGYTF. DNA for the CDR3: TGTGCCAGTAGATCGGGTCCAGCACTATATGGCTACACCTTC.

CDR3 DNA: TGTGCCTGGAGGAGCAGGGGCGTTGGAAACACCATATATTTT. Its protein product is CAWRSRGVGNTIYF. The rearrangement uses TRBV30 and TRBJ1-3, with D perhaps matching TRBD1 (6 bases). The CDR3 is made up of 14 amino acids. V lost 3 bases to trimming and J lost 3 bases, with 12 bases between them. The germline gives CDR1 GTSNPN, CDR2 SVGIG (reference sequence).

The gene calls are TRBV27 and TRBJ2-7; D gene unclear. The V and J ends lost 2 bases and 2 bases respectively, with 10 bases between them. The CDR3 totals 14 residues. CDR1 and CDR2 from the germline V gene are MNHEY and SMNVEV (reference sequence). The CDR3 DNA reads as TGTGCCAGCAGTTTACGGAGACCTCCCTACGAGCAGTACTTC. It is translated as CASSLRRPPYEQYF.

The chain combines TRBV12-5 with TRBJ1-5; D ambiguous. The CDR3 has 13 amino acids. The germline V and J ends were trimmed by 1 base and 4 bases, with 5 bases remaining between them. CDR1 and CDR2 from the germline V gene are LGHNT and FRNRAP. The CDR3 region is CASGLGRNQPQHF. The CDR3, as DNA: TGTGCTAGTGGTTTGGGGAGAAATCAGCCCCAGCATTTT.

This clone has only a few counts. Germline and junction disagree at one end, which may indicate a read error. The chain recombines TRBV6-5 with TRBJ1-5; TRBD1 is a possible D gene (6 bases). The CDR3 extends over 12 amino acids. CDR1 and CDR2 (germline): MNHEY, SVGAGI. This CDR3 is CASRIQGISAFF. Written as DNA, the CDR3 is TGTGCCAGCAGGATACAGGGAATAAGCGCCTTTTTT.

This chain links TRBV5-1 with TRBJ1-2; TRBD1 matches at 11 bases. With V trimmed by 4 bases and J by 6 bases, 8 bases remained unmatched. CDR3 length equals 15 residues. Germline loops: CDR1 SGHRS, CDR2 YFSETQ. The CDR3 nucleotides are TGCGCCAGCAGCCGAAATGGACAGGGGGCGGATGGCTACACCTTC. It specifies CASSRNGQGADGYTF.

CDR3 sequence: CASRRSGRSETQYF. The DNA for the CDR3 is TGTGCCAGCAGGCGTAGCGGGAGATCGGAGACCCAGTACTTC. V gene TRBV27 combines with J gene TRBJ2-5; 9 bases are shared with TRBD2. Germline CDR1 reads MNHEY; CDR2 reads SMNVEV (reference sequence). The CDR3 covers 14 residues. V shed 6 bases and J 5 bases; nucleotides not matched to a gene: 7.

The chain uses TRBV27 and TRBJ1-6; D is perhaps TRBD1 (6 bases). V was trimmed by 2 bases and J by 4 bases, leaving 18 bases between them. Germline V gene data show CDR1 as MNHEY and CDR2 as SMNVEV (reference sequence). This CDR3 has 18 residues. Written as DNA, the CDR3 is TGTGCCAGCAGTTTAATAGGGCAGGGGAGGGCATATAATTCACCCCTCCACTTT. This encodes CASSLIGQGRAYNSPLHF.

This clone appeared a few times. The chain joins TRBV28 to TRBJ1-2, with D perhaps matching TRBD1 (6 bases). CDR3 length: 13 residues. The germline V and J ends were trimmed by 11 bases and 2 bases, with 15 bases remaining between them. Germline V gene lookup returns CDR1 MDHEN and CDR2 SYDVKM. The CDR3 sequence: CAGQAGDNYGYTF. The CDR3, as DNA: TGTGCCGGCCAAGCAGGGGACAACTATGGCTACACCTTC.

This clone came up a few times. The chain links TRBV6-5 to TRBJ2-2, with D perhaps matching TRBD2 (7 bases). The CDR3 runs 15 residues. Trimming pared 2 bases from V and 5 bases from J, leaving 12 bases between. Germline V lookup: CDR1 MNHEY, CDR2 SVGAGI. DNA for the CDR3: TGTGCCAGCAGTTACGGGGGGGCTGGGACCGGGGAGCTGTTTTTT. Protein product: CASSYGGAGTGELFF.

Comment on this clone: Other nucleotide sequences from this sample produce the same CDR3. DNA of the CDR3: TGTGCCAGCTCACCGCCAGGGTCCTACGAGCAGTACTTC. This sequence encodes CASSPPGSYEQYF. This rearrangement joins TRBV18 to TRBJ2-7; D possibly corresponds to TRBD1 (5 bases). V lost 3 bases to trimming and J lost 1 base, with 7 bases between them. Germline CDR1 and CDR2: KGHSH and LQKENI. The length of the CDR3 is 13 residues.

This clone was recorded once. The chain employs TRBV6-4 and TRBJ2-7; 10 nucleotides align to TRBD1. CDR1 is MRHNA and CDR2 is SNTAGT in the germline V gene. J lost 5 bases, V lost 11 bases, and 9 bases had no gene match. This CDR3 spans 13 amino acids. The DNA for the CDR3 is TGTGCCGGCCCCGACAGGGGGCACGACGAGCAGTACTTC. This sequence encodes CAGPDRGHDEQYF.

The gene calls are TRBV5-1 and TRBJ2-3, with D hard to call. This CDR3 is 17 amino acids long. Germline assignment: CDR1 SGHRS and CDR2 YFSETQ. The V end lost 0 bases, the J end lost 0 bases, and 14 bases lay between the germline ends. In nucleotides, the CDR3 is TGCGCCAGCAGCTTGGGTCAGTTCAGCGACAGCACAGATACGCAGTATTTT. Amino acid sequence: CASSLGQFSDSTDTQYF. The whole variable domain, filled in from reference TRBV5-1 and TRBJ2-3, reads KAGVTQTPRYLIKTRGQQVTLSCSPISGHRSVSWYQQTPGQGLQFLFEYFSETQRNKGNFPGRFSGRQFSNSRSEMNVSTLELGDSALYLCASSLGQFSDSTDTQYFGPGTRLTVL.

This clone was counted a few times. The chain employs TRBV28 and TRBJ2-5; 12 bases map to TRBD2. V lost 4 bases and J lost 1; bases outside the gene matches: 4. Germline CDR1 reads MDHEN; CDR2 reads SYDVKM. The CDR3 runs 16 residues. The CDR3 protein is CASSYPGLAGQETQYF. CDR3 nucleotides: TGTGCCAGCAGTTACCCGGGACTAGCGGGCCAAGAGACCCAGTACTTC.

The rearrangement uses TRBV2 and TRBJ2-5; possible D gene TRBD2, 5 bases. V was shortened by 2 bases and J by 5 bases, with 15 bases between the two germline ends. The CDR3 runs to 15 residues. The germline gives CDR1 SNHLY, CDR2 FYNNEI. The CDR3 DNA sequence: TGTGCCAGCAGTGAATTAGCGTCCCTCCGGGAGACCCAGTACTTC. Amino acid sequence: CASSELASLRETQYF.